Following are 30 T cell receptor beta chains from one sample sequenced in a study of early T cells in non-severe SARS-CoV-2 infection. MiXCR, run by TCRdb on the 5' RACE reads, gives a single entry per CDR3 protein. The table includes under 100,000 distinct CDR3 sequences, 11% detected once. Sequencing was carried out using whole blood. These receptors came from an adult who was a healthcare worker with PCR-confirmed SARS-CoV-2 infection or an uninfected control (not recorded which).

This clonotype has ten or more counts. This rearrangement joins TRBV12-3 or TRBV12-4 to TRBJ2-1; D not certain. V was clipped by 2 bases and J by 0 bases, with 11 bases between them. The CDR3 consists of 16 residues. The CDR3 DNA reads TGTGCCAGCAGTTTATGGGCGGTCAGCTCCTACAATGAGCAGTTCTTC. It translates to CASSLWAVSSYNEQFF.

J is TRBJ1-4 and V is TRBV19, with D possibly being TRBD1 (6 bases). Germline V CDR1 and CDR2: LNHDA, SQIVND (reference sequence). This CDR3 is built from 14 residues. The V gene lost 10 bases and the J gene lost 10 bases, with 22 bases spanning the gap. This CDR3 is CATGPGTSGGKLFF. The DNA of the CDR3 is TGTGCCACCGGACCCGGGACATCCGGAGGAAAACTGTTTTTT.

The V gene is TRBV29-1, the J gene TRBJ2-7; 9 nucleotides match TRBD1. Germline-derived CDR1 and CDR2 are SQVTM and ANQGSEA. After removal of 6 bases from V and 5 bases from J, the junction contained 5 bases not matched to a gene. This CDR3 has 12 amino acids. The CDR3 is CSVGTGRHEQYF. The CDR3 DNA reads TGCAGCGTCGGGACAGGGAGACACGAGCAGTACTTC.

This sequence joins TRBV9 and TRBJ2-5; D is ambiguous. CDR1 is SGDLS, CDR2 YYNGEE, per germline. Between the trimmed V and J ends, which lost 0 bases and 2 bases, there was a span of 11 bases. The CDR3 sequence is 15 residues long. CDR3 protein: CASSVDGLPQETQYF. CDR3 bases: TGTGCCAGCAGCGTAGACGGCCTCCCACAAGAGACCCAGTACTTC.

This clonotype was counted ten times or more. The chain links TRBV3-1 to TRBJ2-2; 10 bases line up with TRBD2. Unmatched junction bases numbered 4, after V lost 6 bases and J lost 3 bases. The CDR3 loop spans 15 amino acids. Germline V gene lookup returns CDR1 LGHDT and CDR2 YNNKEL (reference sequence). The DNA of the CDR3 is TGTGCCAGCAGTCGGACTAGCGGTTACACCGGGGAGCTGTTTTTT. This codes for CASSRTSGYTGELFF.

This clonotype was picked up many times. The rearrangement joins TRBV19 to TRBJ1-2; 7 positions match TRBD1. The CDR3 runs 14 residues. J lost 7 bases, V lost 5 bases, and 10 bases had no gene match. Germline V gene data show CDR1 as LNHDA and CDR2 as SQIVND (reference sequence). CDR3 residues: CASSRQGNSGGYTF. The CDR3 nucleotides read TGTGCCAGTAGTCGACAGGGAAATTCGGGTGGCTACACCTTC.

The V call is TRBV28, the J call TRBJ2-1; D remains ambiguous. Per germline, CDR1 MDHEN and CDR2 SYDVKM. The CDR3 covers 13 residues. Trimming shortened V by 2 bases and J by 9 bases, and 11 bases separated the two germline ends. CDR3 DNA: TGTGCCAGCAGTTTACCCCGACCCGGTGAGCAGTTCTTC. This translates into CASSLPRPGEQFF.

This clonotype came up a few times. This sequence joins TRBV5-4 and TRBJ2-3; 7 bases line up with TRBD1. V dropped 8 bases and J dropped 4; count of bases not matched to a gene: 10. This CDR3 has 14 residues. Germline CDR1 is SGHNT and CDR2 is YYREEE (reference sequence). The CDR3 DNA reads TGTGCCAGTACCAGCGACAGGGAGCCAGATACGCAGTATTTT. It specifies CASTSDREPDTQYF.

Of note for this clonotype: A much larger clone lies one base from this, so it may be a read error. V is TRBV30 and J is TRBJ1-1; a possible D gene is TRBD1 (5 bases). V was pared by 2 bases and J by 4 bases, with 11 bases between. This CDR3 region has 13 residues. Germline V lookup: CDR1 GTSNPN, CDR2 SVGIG (reference sequence). The CDR3 here is CAWSSSGSTEAFF. CDR3 nucleotide sequence: TGTGCCTGGAGTAGTTCAGGGTCCACTGAAGCTTTCTTT.

This clonotype was counted many times. The rearrangement uses TRBV20-1 and TRBJ1-6, with a weak D call TRBD1 (5 bases). V lost 6 bases, J lost 4 bases, and 16 bases lay in between. The CDR3 length is 15 residues. Germline lookup yields CDR1 DFQATT and CDR2 SNEGSKA (reference sequence). The CDR3 sequence is CSAETGTDYNSPLHF. DNA for the CDR3: TGCAGTGCAGAAACCGGGACCGATTATAATTCACCCCTCCACTTT.

The chain joins TRBV11-2 to TRBJ1-1; D is uncertain. This CDR3 comprises 11 residues. Trimming took 5 bases from V and 8 from J, leaving 9 bases between them. Germline V gives CDR1 SGHAT, CDR2 FQNNGV. The CDR3 DNA sequence: TGTGCCAGCAGCGCGGACGGCGAAGCTTTCTTT. Residues: CASSADGEAFF.

The chain joins TRBV9 to TRBJ2-3; D is undetermined. Per the germline V gene, CDR1 is SGDLS and CDR2 is YYNGEE. The CDR3 totals 15 residues. Deletions cut 0 bases from V and 6 bases from J, with 14 bases between. The CDR3 sequence is CASSVEPQFEDTQYF. CDR3 nucleotides: TGTGCCAGCAGCGTAGAACCCCAGTTCGAGGATACGCAGTATTTT.

The chain carries TRBV29-1 and TRBJ2-7; tentative D call: TRBD1 (6 bases). CDR3 length equals 11 residues. V was shortened by 6 bases and J by 6 bases, with 12 bases between the two germline ends. Germline V gives CDR1 SQVTM, CDR2 ANQGSEA. Here the CDR3 DNA reads TGCAGCGTGGGGGACAAGGGCGAGCAGTACTTC. It encodes CSVGDKGEQYF.

The chain links TRBV5-6 to TRBJ1-1; D unclear. CDR3 size: 15 residues. CDR1 and CDR2 from the germline V gene are SGHDT and YYEEEE. The germline V and J ends were trimmed by 0 bases and 0 bases, with 9 bases remaining between them. DNA of the CDR3: TGTGCCAGCAGCTTGGTTAGCCGGATGAACACTGAAGCTTTCTTT. Translation gives CASSLVSRMNTEAFF.

This clonotype was observed at least ten times. The chain employs TRBV4-1 and TRBJ2-2; D is ambiguous. The CDR3 is made up of 15 amino acids. Trimming pared 0 bases from V and 5 bases from J, leaving 10 bases between. CDR1 is MGHRA, CDR2 YSYEKL, per germline. The CDR3: CASSQDGFPTGELFF. For the CDR3, the DNA is TGCGCCAGCAGCCAAGATGGATTCCCGACCGGGGAGCTGTTTTTT.

J is TRBJ1-4 and V is TRBV6-5; D possibly corresponds to TRBD1 (5 bases). The CDR3 runs to 16 residues. V was cut by 0 bases and J by 4 bases, with 12 bases left in between. The germline V gene has CDR1 MNHEY and CDR2 SVGAGI. In DNA form, the CDR3 reads TGTGCCAGCAGTTACTCCGACAGCCGGTATAATGAAAAACTGTTTTTT. Its translation: CASSYSDSRYNEKLFF.

The genes are TRBV12-3 or TRBV12-4 and TRBJ2-5, with 7 positions matching TRBD2. The CDR3 length is 14 residues. The V segment lost 2 bases and the J segment 3 bases; nucleotides outside the gene matches: 3. The CDR3 DNA follows: TGTGCCAGCAGTTTACTAGCGGAAAAAGAGACCCAGTACTTC. Protein product: CASSLLAEKETQYF.

The gene calls are TRBV29-1 and TRBJ2-2, with D tentatively TRBD1 (5 bases). This CDR3 has 16 residues. Between the trimmed V and J ends, which lost 7 bases and 4 bases, there was a span of 22 bases. Germline V gives CDR1 SQVTM, CDR2 ANQGSEA. The chain's CDR3 is CSGWDVSRVATGELFF. CDR3 DNA: TGCAGCGGATGGGATGTTAGCAGGGTTGCCACCGGGGAGCTGTTTTTT.

This rearrangement joins TRBV5-4 to TRBJ2-1; 7 positions match TRBD1. The CDR3 is 13 residues long. Germline CDR1 and CDR2: SGHNT and YYREEE (reference sequence). V trimming: 5 bases; J trimming: 9 bases; junction bases outside the gene matches: 8. CDR3 DNA: TGTGCCAGCAGTCGTGACAGGGACGGTGAGCAGTTCTTC. It is translated as CASSRDRDGEQFF.

This clonotype was seen only a few times. The V and J genes are TRBV3-1 and TRBJ2-3, with a possible D match to TRBD2 (5 bases). CDR3 length: 17 residues. Germline loops: CDR1 LGHDT, CDR2 YNNKEL (reference sequence). The germline V and J ends were trimmed by 0 bases and 1 base, with 14 bases remaining between them. The CDR3 reads CASSQDGFGSGTDTQYF. DNA of the CDR3: TGTGCCAGCAGCCAAGACGGCTTTGGGAGCGGCACAGATACGCAGTATTTT.

This clonotype was counted a few times. This chain links TRBV7-9 with TRBJ1-1, with D perhaps TRBD1 (5 bases). V was trimmed by 5 bases and J by 1 base, leaving 20 bases between them. The CDR3 has 17 residues. Germline CDR1 SEHNR, CDR2 FQNEAQ (reference sequence). The CDR3 DNA follows: TGTGCCAGCAGCCCTCATTGGAGGGACTCACCGAACACTGAAGCTTTCTTT. This gives the protein CASSPHWRDSPNTEAFF.

The chain has TRBV28 and TRBJ2-1; the D gene is possibly TRBD1 (6 bases). The CDR3 loop spans 14 amino acids. The V gene lost 6 bases and the J gene lost 3 bases, with 12 bases spanning the gap. CDR1 and CDR2 (germline): MDHEN, SYDVKM. Written as DNA, the CDR3 is TGTGCCAGCAGCCAGGCAGGGGACTACAATGAGCAGTTCTTC. Translated, it gives CASSQAGDYNEQFF.

V and J are TRBV29-1 and TRBJ2-7; D is ambiguous. Trimming pared 4 bases from V and 0 bases from J, leaving 10 bases between. The CDR3 totals 13 residues. Germline V lookup: CDR1 SQVTM, CDR2 ANQGSEA. CDR3: CSVVGTDSYEQYF. The CDR3 coding sequence is TGCAGCGTTGTGGGAACTGACTCCTACGAGCAGTACTTC.

This clonotype appeared a few times. The chain carries TRBV24-1 and TRBJ2-1; 7 nucleotides align to TRBD2. The germline V gene has CDR1 KGHDR and CDR2 SFDVKD. The CDR3 sequence is 14 residues long. The junction had 7 bases not matched to a gene; V was cut back by 5 bases and J by 7 bases. Here the CDR3 DNA reads TGTGCCACCAGTGGGCGGGAGTATCTTAATGAGCAGTTCTTC. Translating it yields CATSGREYLNEQFF.

This clonotype was observed a handful of times. V usage is TRBV7-9 and J usage is TRBJ1-2; possibly TRBD1 for D (6 bases). The germline gives CDR1 SEHNR, CDR2 FQNEAQ (reference sequence). CDR3 length equals 15 residues. V was shortened by 4 bases and J by 6 bases, with 18 bases between the two germline ends. The CDR3 sequence is CASSSRGLGAHGYTF. CDR3 DNA sequence: TGTGCCAGCAGCTCTCGCGGTTTGGGGGCTCATGGCTACACCTTC.

This clonotype has at least ten counts. This chain connects TRBV7-9 to TRBJ1-1, with unresolved D. The germline V gene has CDR1 SEHNR and CDR2 FQNEAQ (reference sequence). CDR3 length: 13 amino acids. Trimming removed 1 base from V and 3 bases from J, with 6 bases in between. The CDR3 sequence is CASSLEEHTEAFF. The CDR3 region has the DNA TGTGCCAGCAGCTTAGAGGAACACACTGAAGCTTTCTTT.

This clonotype came up many times. The chain carries TRBV9 and TRBJ2-3; D uncertain. Germline CDR1 SGDLS, CDR2 YYNGEE. The V end lost 0 bases, the J end lost 2 bases, and 10 bases lay between the germline ends. The CDR3 is 15 residues long. This CDR3 is CASSVGSQITDTQYF. The CDR3 DNA is TGTGCCAGCAGCGTAGGCTCGCAGATCACAGATACGCAGTATTTT.

The gene calls are TRBV2 and TRBJ2-2; 7 nucleotides line up with TRBD1. The length of the CDR3 is 15 residues. Germline-derived CDR1 and CDR2 are SNHLY and FYNNEI. The J segment lost 8 bases and the V segment lost 6 bases, leaving 12 bases of the junction unmatched. In DNA, the CDR3 is TGTGCCAGCAGGTCGACAGGGAGTCGGGTTGGGGAGCTGTTTTTT. This encodes CASRSTGSRVGELFF.

This clonotype was observed a few times. This sequence joins TRBV5-6 and TRBJ1-2; no firm D call. Trimming removed 1 base at V and 11 bases at J, with 18 bases between. This CDR3 region has 14 residues. Germline V lookup: CDR1 SGHDT, CDR2 YYEEEE. The CDR3 loop reads CASSLNWITGRYTF. The CDR3 nucleotides read TGTGCCAGCAGCTTGAACTGGATCACGGGTCGTTACACCTTC.

This clonotype was counted at least ten times. This chain links TRBV6-2 or TRBV6-3 with TRBJ2-7, with 14 bases matching TRBD2. CDR3 length: 13 amino acids. Germline V gene sequence: CDR1 MNHEY, CDR2 SVGEGT. Trimming cost V 6 bases and J 6 bases; bases outside gene matches: 1. CDR3 nucleotides: TGTGCCAGCAGCGGACTAGCGGGGGGCGAGCAGTACTTC. This encodes CASSGLAGGEQYF.